This T cell receptor (beta chain) was identified during a study of cytomegalovirus exposure and HLA in healthy donors. Study-level points and caveats: Researchers reported in a later analysis that a missense DCLRE1C variant was tied to TCR beta V- and J-gene trimming.

The donors (healthy individuals) were bone marrow donors. This clone occurred once. Its matching antigen is unknown. Germline V gene lookup returns CDR1 SNHLY and CDR2 FYNNEI. The junction had 7 bases not matched to a gene; V was cut back by 7 bases and J by 7 bases. The CDR3 runs to 13 residues. This PCR relied on a set of 60 Vbeta primers and 13 Jbeta primers. This table comes from immunoSEQ multiplex PCR, and its TCRdb copy is limited to in-frame clones, with some not included. This table holds about 140,000 clones, just over 70% found once. The sequence came from a woman between 25 and 40 years old in good health and CMV-seronegative. The gene calls are TRBV2 and TRBJ1-1; 9 positions agree with TRBD1. Source material: PBMCs. CDR3 sequence: CASIKDRGFEAFF. DNA for the CDR3: TGTGCCAGCATAAAAGACAGGGGGTTTGAAGCTTTCTTT.